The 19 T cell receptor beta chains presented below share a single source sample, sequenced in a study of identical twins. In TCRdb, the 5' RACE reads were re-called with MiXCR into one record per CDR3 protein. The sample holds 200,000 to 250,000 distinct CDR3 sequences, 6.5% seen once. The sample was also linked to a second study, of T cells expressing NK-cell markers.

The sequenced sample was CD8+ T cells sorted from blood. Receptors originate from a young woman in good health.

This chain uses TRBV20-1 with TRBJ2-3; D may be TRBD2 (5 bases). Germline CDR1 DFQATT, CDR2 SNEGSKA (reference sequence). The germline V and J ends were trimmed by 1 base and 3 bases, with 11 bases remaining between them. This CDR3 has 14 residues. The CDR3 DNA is TGCAGTGCTAGAGTAGTAGCGAAGACAGATACGCAGTATTTT. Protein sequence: CSARVVAKTDTQYF.

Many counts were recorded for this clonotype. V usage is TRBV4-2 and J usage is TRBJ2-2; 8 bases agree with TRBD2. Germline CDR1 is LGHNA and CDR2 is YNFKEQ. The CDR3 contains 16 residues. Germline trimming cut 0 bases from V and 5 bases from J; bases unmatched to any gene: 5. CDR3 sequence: CASSQDRGGRTGELFF. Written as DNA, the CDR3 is TGTGCCAGCAGCCAAGATCGGGGGGGGAGGACCGGGGAGCTGTTTTTT.

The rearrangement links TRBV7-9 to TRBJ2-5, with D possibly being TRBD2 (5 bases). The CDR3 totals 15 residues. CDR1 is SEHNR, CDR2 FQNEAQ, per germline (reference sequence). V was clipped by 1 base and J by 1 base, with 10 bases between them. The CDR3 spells CASSLGPGIQETQYF. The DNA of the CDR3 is TGTGCCAGCAGCTTAGGACCCGGGATCCAAGAGACCCAGTACTTC.

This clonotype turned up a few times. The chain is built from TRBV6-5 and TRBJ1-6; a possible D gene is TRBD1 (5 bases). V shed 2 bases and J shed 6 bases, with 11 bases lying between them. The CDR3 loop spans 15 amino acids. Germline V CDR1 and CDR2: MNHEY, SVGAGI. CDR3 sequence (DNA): TGTGCCAGCAGTTACGAGGGGTACGGTAATTCACCCCTCCACTTT. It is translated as CASSYEGYGNSPLHF.

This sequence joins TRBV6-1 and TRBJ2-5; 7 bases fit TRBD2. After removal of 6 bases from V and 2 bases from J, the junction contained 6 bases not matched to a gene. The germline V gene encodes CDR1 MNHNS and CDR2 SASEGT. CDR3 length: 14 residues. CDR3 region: CASSHTSEQETQYF. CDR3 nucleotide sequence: TGTGCCAGCAGCCACACTAGCGAACAAGAGACCCAGTACTTC.

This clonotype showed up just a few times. CDR3 loop: CASSVVGTSYNSPLHF. As DNA, the CDR3 is TGTGCCAGCAGCGTAGTCGGGACCTCTTATAATTCACCCCTCCACTTT. The chain uses TRBV9 and TRBJ1-6; possible D gene TRBD1, 5 bases. Germline V gene sequence: CDR1 SGDLS, CDR2 YYNGEE. The CDR3 covers 16 residues. Trimming pared 0 bases from V and 4 bases from J, leaving 11 bases between.

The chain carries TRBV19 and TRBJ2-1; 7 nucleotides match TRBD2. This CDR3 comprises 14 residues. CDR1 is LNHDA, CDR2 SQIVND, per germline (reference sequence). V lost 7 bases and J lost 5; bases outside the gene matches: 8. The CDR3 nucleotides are TGTGCCAGTACCCCAAGGGAGGGAAACAATGAGCAGTTCTTC. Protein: CASTPREGNNEQFF.

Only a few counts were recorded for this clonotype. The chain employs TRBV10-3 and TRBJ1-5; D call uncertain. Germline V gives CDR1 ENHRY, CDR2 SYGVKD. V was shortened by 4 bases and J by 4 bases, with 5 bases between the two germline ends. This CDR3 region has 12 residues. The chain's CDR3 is CAISGDNQPQHF. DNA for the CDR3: TGTGCCATCAGTGGGGATAATCAGCCCCAGCATTTT.

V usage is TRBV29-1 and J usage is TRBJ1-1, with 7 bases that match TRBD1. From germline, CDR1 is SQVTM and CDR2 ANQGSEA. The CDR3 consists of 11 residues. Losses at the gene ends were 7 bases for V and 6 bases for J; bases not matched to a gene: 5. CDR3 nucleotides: TGCAGCGCTGGGACAGTCCCTGAAGCTTTCTTT. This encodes CSAGTVPEAFF.

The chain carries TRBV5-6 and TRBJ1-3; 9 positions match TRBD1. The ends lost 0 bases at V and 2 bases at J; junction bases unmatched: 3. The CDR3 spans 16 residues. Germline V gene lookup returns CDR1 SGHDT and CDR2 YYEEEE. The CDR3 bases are TGTGCCAGCAGCTTGGGGACAGGGGACCCTGGAAACACCATATATTTT. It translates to CASSLGTGDPGNTIYF.

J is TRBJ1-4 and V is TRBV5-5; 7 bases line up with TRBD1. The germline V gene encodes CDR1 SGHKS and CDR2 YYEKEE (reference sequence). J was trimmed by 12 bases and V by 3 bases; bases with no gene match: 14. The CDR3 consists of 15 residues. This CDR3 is CASSSLLRQGGELFF. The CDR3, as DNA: TGTGCCAGCAGCTCCCTCTTAAGACAGGGTGGTGAACTGTTTTTT.

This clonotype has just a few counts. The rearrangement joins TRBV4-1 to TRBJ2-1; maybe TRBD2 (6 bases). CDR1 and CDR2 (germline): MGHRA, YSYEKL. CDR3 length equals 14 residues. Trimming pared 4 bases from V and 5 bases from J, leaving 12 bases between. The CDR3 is CASSPLGGDNEQFF. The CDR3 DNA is TGCGCCAGCAGCCCCCTCGGAGGGGACAATGAGCAGTTCTTC.

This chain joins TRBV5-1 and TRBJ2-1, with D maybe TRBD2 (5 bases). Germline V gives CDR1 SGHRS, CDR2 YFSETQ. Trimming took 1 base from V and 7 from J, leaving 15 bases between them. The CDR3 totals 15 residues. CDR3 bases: TGCGCCAGCAGCTTGTCCCAGCGGAGGCGAAATGAGCAGTTCTTC. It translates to CASSLSQRRRNEQFF.

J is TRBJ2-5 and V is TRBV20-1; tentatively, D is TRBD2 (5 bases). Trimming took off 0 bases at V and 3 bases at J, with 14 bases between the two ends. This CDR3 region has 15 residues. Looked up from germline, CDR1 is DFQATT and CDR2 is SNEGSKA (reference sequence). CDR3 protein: CSARDLDSGKETQYF. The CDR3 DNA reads TGCAGTGCTAGAGATCTGGATTCGGGGAAAGAGACCCAGTACTTC.

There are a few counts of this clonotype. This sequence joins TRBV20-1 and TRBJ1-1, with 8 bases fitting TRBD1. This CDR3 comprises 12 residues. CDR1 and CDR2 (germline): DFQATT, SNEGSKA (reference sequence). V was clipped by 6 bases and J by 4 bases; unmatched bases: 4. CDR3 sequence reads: CSANTGGTEAFF. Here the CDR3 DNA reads TGCAGTGCAAACACAGGGGGCACTGAAGCTTTCTTT.

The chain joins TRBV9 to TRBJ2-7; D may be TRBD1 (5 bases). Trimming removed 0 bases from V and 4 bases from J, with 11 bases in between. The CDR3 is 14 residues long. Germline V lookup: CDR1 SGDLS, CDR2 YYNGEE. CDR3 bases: TGTGCCAGCAGCGTAGGGGGCGCAGAGTACGAGCAGTACTTC. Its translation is CASSVGGAEYEQYF.

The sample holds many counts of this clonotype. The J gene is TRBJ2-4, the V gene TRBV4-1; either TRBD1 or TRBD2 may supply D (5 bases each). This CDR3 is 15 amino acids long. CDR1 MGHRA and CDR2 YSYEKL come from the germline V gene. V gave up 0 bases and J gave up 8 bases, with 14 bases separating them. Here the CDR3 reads CASSQEIGGWYIQYF. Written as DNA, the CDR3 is TGCGCCAGCAGCCAAGAGATTGGGGGATGGTACATTCAGTACTTC.

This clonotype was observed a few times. CDR3 residues: CASSVETSGSRELFF. Here the CDR3 DNA reads TGTGCCAGCAGCGTAGAGACTAGCGGGAGTCGGGAGCTGTTTTTT. The V gene is TRBV9, the J gene TRBJ2-2, with 12 bases identical to TRBD2. Germline V gene sequence: CDR1 SGDLS, CDR2 YYNGEE. The CDR3 loop spans 15 amino acids. J was trimmed by 9 bases and V by 0 bases; bases with no gene match: 3.

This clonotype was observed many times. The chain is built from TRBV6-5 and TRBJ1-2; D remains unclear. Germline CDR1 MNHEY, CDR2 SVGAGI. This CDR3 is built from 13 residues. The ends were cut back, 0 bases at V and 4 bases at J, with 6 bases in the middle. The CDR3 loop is CASSYSRFYGYTF. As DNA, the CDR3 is TGTGCCAGCAGTTACTCGAGGTTCTATGGCTACACCTTC.